These T cell receptor beta chains were read from a single sample in a study of T cell responses to AZD1222 COVID-19 vaccine. Clones were read by immunoSEQ multiplex PCR, and TCRdb kept only the in-frame ones, dropping some. This table has 140,000 to 150,000 clones, 90% to 95% appearing once. The specimen comprised peripheral blood, sampled on day 0 of AZD1222 vaccination. Receptor source: an adult in good health. Each CDR3 is given with its conserved first and last residue. D genes are given only for firm matches. Size is stated for part of the rows, as once, few or many counts, or as a class when the clone is expanded.

J gene | clone size | CDR3 length | V gene | D gene | CDR3 DNA | CDR3 protein
TRBJ2-3 | - | 15 | TRBV10-3 | TRBD1 | TGTGCCATCAGCCGAGGGACAGGGGTCGCAGATACGCAGTATTTT | CAISRGTGVADTQYF
TRBJ2-5 | - | 15 | TRBV7-2 | - | TGTGCCAGCAGCCCTCTGACAGGCAGCAAAGAGACCCAGTACTTC | CASSPLTGSKETQYF
TRBJ2-2 | - | 18 | TRBV4-3 | TRBD2 | TGCGCCAGCAGCCCCGAACCTGGACTAGCGGGAGAAGCCGGGGAGCTGTTTTTT | CASSPEPGLAGEAGELFF
TRBJ1-4 | once | 15 | TRBV4-3 | - | TGCGCCAGCAGCCGCCCAGCCAGGGGTAATGAAAAACTGTTTTTT | CASSRPARGNEKLFF
TRBJ1-2 | - | 13 | TRBV18 | TRBD1 | TGTGCCAGCTCAAGTGGGGACAGGATCGGCTACACCTTC | CASSSGDRIGYTF
TRBJ1-5 | - | 14 | TRBV5-8 | - | TGTGCCAGCAGCTTCGGACAGATCAATCAGCCCCAGCATTTT | CASSFGQINQPQHF
TRBJ2-3 | - | 15 | TRBV3-1/TRBV3-2 | - | TGTGCCAGCAGCCAAGGGATAGGTACCACAGATACGCAGTATTTT | CASSQGIGTTDTQYF
TRBJ2-7 | - | 18 | TRBV15 | - | TGTGCCACCAGCAGAGGCCCGATCTTGAGGGAAGGCTCCTACGAGCAGTACTTC | CATSRGPILREGSYEQYF
TRBJ2-7 | - | 14 | TRBV3-1/TRBV3-2 | - | TGTGCCAGCAGCCAGGCTATGGGCTCCTACGAGCAGTACTTC | CASSQAMGSYEQYF
TRBJ1-5 | - | 14 | TRBV19 | - | TGTGCCAGTAAGGTGGGGCTTGGCAATCAGCCCCAGCATTTT | CASKVGLGNQPQHF
TRBJ2-7 | - | 14 | TRBV3-1/TRBV3-2 | TRBD2 | TGTGCCAGCAGCCAAGGACTAGCAGCCTACGAGCAGTACTTC | CASSQGLAAYEQYF
TRBJ1-2 | - | 12 | TRBV19 | TRBD1 | TGTGCCGCCGACAGGGGGGGATACGGCTACACCTTC | CAADRGGYGYTF
TRBJ1-2 | - | 15 | TRBV7-9 | TRBD1 | TGTGCCAGCAGCCCTCAGGGGGGGGAATTCTATGGCTACACCTTC | CASSPQGGEFYGYTF
TRBJ2-5 | - | 15 | TRBV27 | TRBD2 | TGTGCCAGCAGTTTAGGGGCGGGGGTAGGTGAGACCCAGTACTTC | CASSLGAGVGETQYF
TRBJ1-1 | - | 13 | TRBV12-3/TRBV12-4 | - | TGTGCCAGCAGTTTAGACGGGAACACTGAAGCTTTCTTT | CASSLDGNTEAFF
TRBJ2-7 | - | 14 | TRBV7-2 | TRBD1 | TGTGCCAGCAACAAGGGGACAGGGGACAGGGGGCAGTACTTC | CASNKGTGDRGQYF
TRBJ2-7 | - | 12 | TRBV29-1 | - | TGCAGCGCCGGGACTTCAACCTACGAGCAGTACTTC | CSAGTSTYEQYF
TRBJ1-2 | - | 14 | TRBV27 | - | TGTGCCAGCAGTCCCCTTCCGGCTCTACGTGGCTACACCTTC | CASSPLPALRGYTF
TRBJ2-5 | - | 15 | TRBV5-1 | TRBD2 | TGCGCCAGCAGCTCGACTAGCGCATACCAAGAGACCCAGTACTTC | CASSSTSAYQETQYF
TRBJ2-2 | - | 13 | TRBV19 | - | TGTGCCAGTAGGGACCCGTACACCGGGGAGCTGTTTTTT | CASRDPYTGELFF
TRBJ1-5 | - | 21 | TRBV28 | TRBD1 | TGTGCCAGTAGCACCCGGAGGGGGCGAGCGGAAGGGATTTATAGCAATCAGCCCCAGCATTTT | CASSTRRGRAEGIYSNQPQHF
TRBJ2-7 | - | 19 | TRBV7-2 | - | TGTGCCAGCAGCTTAAGCCCCACCGACCTTGGGCAGGGAAGGGGCGAGCAGTACTTC | CASSLSPTDLGQGRGEQYF
TRBJ1-2 | - | 13 | TRBV5-1 | - | TGCGCCAGCAGCCTGTCCGGCGAGGTTGGCTACACCTTC | CASSLSGEVGYTF
TRBJ2-7 | - | 14 | TRBV15 | TRBD2 | TGTGCCACCAGCAGAGGATGGACTAGCTACGAGCAGTACTTC | CATSRGWTSYEQYF
TRBJ1-2 | once | 13 | TRBV6-1 | - | TGTGCCAGCAGTGACCGGTGGGGCTATGGCTACACCTTC | CASSDRWGYGYTF
TRBJ1-2 | - | 15 | TRBV3-1/TRBV3-2 | - | TGTGCCAGCAGCCAAGTTCGGGACAAGAACTATGGCTACACCTTC | CASSQVRDKNYGYTF
TRBJ2-5 | - | 15 | TRBV10-3 | TRBD1 | TGTGCCATCAGTGTACGACAGGGCCCTCAAGAGACCCAGTACTTC | CAISVRQGPQETQYF
TRBJ1-1 | - | 11 | TRBV25-1 | - | TGTGCCAGCAGTGGGGACACTGAAGCTTTCTTT | CASSGDTEAFF
TRBJ2-3 | - | 15 | TRBV3-1/TRBV3-2 | - | TGTGCCAGCAGCCAAGAAAGGTGGGACACAGATACGCAGTATTTT | CASSQERWDTDTQYF
TRBJ1-3 | - | 17 | TRBV7-6 | TRBD1 | TGTGCCAGCAGCTTGGTGGGACAGGGGCCTACTGGAAACACCATATATTTT | CASSLVGQGPTGNTIYF
TRBJ1-2 | - | 15 | TRBV7-2 | TRBD1 | TGTGCCAGCAGCTTAGCGATAGGGACAGGGAACGGCTACACCTTC | CASSLAIGTGNGYTF
TRBJ2-7 | - | 13 | TRBV28 | - | TGTGCCAGCAGGGGATCTGCAGGGTACGAGCAGTACTTC | CASRGSAGYEQYF
TRBJ2-1 | - | 15 | TRBV6-2/TRBV6-3 | TRBD2 | TGTGCCAGCAGCGAACCTAGCGGGTGGGGCAATGAGCAGTTCTTC | CASSEPSGWGNEQFF
TRBJ1-3 | - | 17 | TRBV3-1/TRBV3-2 | - | TGTGCCAGCAGCCAAGATACGACCGTTACCGAAGGAAACACCATATATTTT | CASSQDTTVTEGNTIYF
TRBJ1-2 | - | 15 | TRBV28 | - | TGTGCCAGCAGTATACTCGTGGGCCGGGGGAATGGCTACACCTTC | CASSILVGRGNGYTF
TRBJ1-5 | - | 14 | TRBV19 | - | TGTGCCAGTAGTAACGCAGTAGAGGGTCAGCCCCAGCATTTT | CASSNAVEGQPQHF
TRBJ2-5 | - | 15 | TRBV9 | - | TGTGCCAGCAGCCAAGGGACGTTACTACAAGAGACCCAGTACTTC | CASSQGTLLQETQYF
TRBJ2-1 | - | 15 | TRBV9 | - | TGTGCCAGCAGCGTAGGACTGAGTATCGACAATGAGCAGTTCTTC | CASSVGLSIDNEQFF
TRBJ2-3 | - | 14 | TRBV6-6 | - | TGTGCCACGGCATGGGGGAGTGGCACAGATACGCAGTATTTT | CATAWGSGTDTQYF
TRBJ2-7 | once | 14 | TRBV6-5 | - | TGTGCCAGCATTCGGGATCTAGCTCTCTCCGAGCAGTACTTC | CASIRDLALSEQYF
TRBJ2-2 | - | 15 | TRBV11-2 | - | TGTGCCAGCAGAAGTCCGGGACCGAGCACCGGGGAGCTGTTTTTT | CASRSPGPSTGELFF
TRBJ2-7 | - | 15 | TRBV11-2 | - | TGTGCCAGCAGCTCTCGACAGGGGAGGGCCTACGAGCAGTACTTC | CASSSRQGRAYEQYF
TRBJ1-1 | once | 13 | TRBV19 | - | TGTGCCAGTAGTATTGGGGGGGGAACTGAAGCTTTCTTT | CASSIGGGTEAFF
TRBJ2-7 | - | 16 | TRBV28 | TRBD2 | TGTGCCAGCAGTTTAGGACTAGCTGACAACTCCTACGAGCAGTACTTC | CASSLGLADNSYEQYF
TRBJ2-1 | - | 12 | TRBV5-1 | - | TGCGCCAGCAGTTTAGCGGACAATGAGCAGTTCTTC | CASSLADNEQFF
TRBJ1-2 | - | 12 | TRBV6-6 | TRBD1 | TGTGCCAGCAGGGACAGGGCAGGTGGCTACACCTTC | CASRDRAGGYTF
TRBJ2-1 | - | 14 | TRBV11-2 | TRBD2 | TGTGCCAGCACCCGTAGCGGGCCTAACAATGAGCAGTTCTTC | CASTRSGPNNEQFF
TRBJ1-2 | - | 14 | TRBV28 | - | TGTGCCAGCAGTTGGGCAGGGGAATCCTATGGCTACACCTTC | CASSWAGESYGYTF
TRBJ2-2 | - | 14 | TRBV11-2 | TRBD2 | TGTGCCAGCACGTCAGCCCGGGAGGCTGGGGAGCTGTTTTTT | CASTSAREAGELFF
TRBJ1-1 | - | 13 | TRBV18 | - | TGTGCCAGCTCACATAAACCCTTGGCTGAAGCTTTCTTT | CASSHKPLAEAFF
TRBJ2-4 | once | 20 | TRBV13 | TRBD1 | TGTGCCAGCAGCTTATCTCCGGGACAGGGGGCGATTCTGGCCAAAAACATTCAGTACTTC | CASSLSPGQGAILAKNIQYF
TRBJ2-2 | - | 14 | TRBV27 | - | TGTGCCAGCAGGGCGTACGGGTCCACCGGGGAGCTGTTTTTT | CASRAYGSTGELFF
TRBJ1-5 | - | 18 | TRBV19 | TRBD1 | TGTGCCAGTAGTTTGACAGGGTGGGATTTTGGGCTAAATCAGCCCCAGCATTTT | CASSLTGWDFGLNQPQHF
TRBJ1-4 | - | 13 | TRBV30 | - | TGTGCCTGGAGTCCACACAGGGTAGAAAAACTGTTTTTT | CAWSPHRVEKLFF
TRBJ2-1 | - | 13 | TRBV5-1 | - | TGCGCCAGCAGCTTGACGGGGCCGGATGAGCAGTTCTTC | CASSLTGPDEQFF
TRBJ2-3 | - | 18 | TRBV14 | TRBD2 | TGTGCCAGCGGACTCGCGGGGACTAGCGGGACGAACACAGATACGCAGTATTTT | CASGLAGTSGTNTDTQYF
TRBJ2-3 | - | 14 | TRBV6-6 | - | TGTGCCAGCAGTTGGGGGAGGAGGACAGATACGCAGTATTTT | CASSWGRRTDTQYF
TRBJ2-7 | - | 14 | TRBV19 | - | TGTGCCAGTAGTATAACAGGGACGGGCTCCGAGCAGTACTTC | CASSITGTGSEQYF
TRBJ1-1 | - | 15 | TRBV10-3 | - | TGTGCCATCAGGGAAGTTCAGGGTCTTAACACTGAAGCTTTCTTT | CAIREVQGLNTEAFF
TRBJ2-7 | - | 13 | TRBV10-2 | TRBD2 | TGCGCCAGCAGTCTTGCGGGAGGAGGCGAGCAGTACTTC | CASSLAGGGEQYF